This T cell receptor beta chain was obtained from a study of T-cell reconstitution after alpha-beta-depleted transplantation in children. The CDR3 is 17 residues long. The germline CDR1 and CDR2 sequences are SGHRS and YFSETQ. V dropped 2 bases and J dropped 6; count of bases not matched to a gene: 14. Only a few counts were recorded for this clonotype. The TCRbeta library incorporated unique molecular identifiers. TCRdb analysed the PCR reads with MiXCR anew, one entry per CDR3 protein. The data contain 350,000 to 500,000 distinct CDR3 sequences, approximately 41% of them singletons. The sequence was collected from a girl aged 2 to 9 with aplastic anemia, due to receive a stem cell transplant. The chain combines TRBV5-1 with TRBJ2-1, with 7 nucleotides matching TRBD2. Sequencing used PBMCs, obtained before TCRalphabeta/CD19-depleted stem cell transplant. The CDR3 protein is CASSLFGGGPTGNEQFF. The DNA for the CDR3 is TGCGCCAGCAGCTTATTTGGGGGAGGGCCTACGGGCAATGAGCAGTTCTTC.